The clone carrying this T cell receptor (beta chain) was detected a few times. Its antigen is undetermined. The time point was: healthy volunteer bleed at 6 weeks. Unfractionated whole blood served as the source for total RNA extraction. This entry belongs to a study of human T cells and chemical hapten exposure. Study results and caveats: High-frequency TCRs, those above 1 in 1000, stayed the same after DPC sensitization.

The CDR3 length is 14 residues. Deletions cut 2 bases from V and 0 bases from J, with 8 bases between. Germline loops: CDR1 SNHLY, CDR2 FYNNEI. Authors' analysis steps: Across samples, TCR counts had a median of roughly 100,000 and ranged from 23,224 to 690,600. TCRdb fed the RACE reads into MiXCR, producing one record per CDR3 protein. TCRdb, not the authors, supplied the V and J calls. This table holds 55,000 to 75,000 distinct CDR3 sequences, roughly 6.6% found once. The chain links TRBV2 to TRBJ2-7; D is perhaps TRBD2 (6 bases). The sequenced sample consisted of whole blood. The receptor's source is a female donor in good health. Some clones in this sample may be carry-over from other donors' samples. The CDR3 sequence: CASSERGTSYEQYF. The DNA for the CDR3 is TGTGCCAGCAGTGAACGCGGGACCTCCTACGAGCAGTACTTC.